The 23 T cell receptor beta chains below all came from one sample that was sequenced in a study of blood T cell repertoires in COVID-19. Produced via immunoSEQ multiplex PCR; TCRdb's table is partial and in-frame only. The data hold 150,000 to 200,000 clones, with around nine tenths observed a single time. Material for sequencing was peripheral blood. The receptor source for this set is a man between 18 and 35 years old with active or convalescent COVID-19.

This chain connects TRBV24-1 to TRBJ2-2, with D hard to call. Germline lookup yields CDR1 KGHDR and CDR2 SFDVKD. Trimming pared 5 bases from V and 6 bases from J, leaving 6 bases between. CDR3 size: 12 residues. The CDR3 loop reads CATSGSPGELFF. Written as DNA, the CDR3 is TGTGCCACCAGTGGGAGTCCCGGGGAGCTGTTTTTT.

The V and J genes are TRBV28 and TRBJ1-4, with TRBD1 as a possible D gene (5 bases). This CDR3 is 13 amino acids long. Trimming left V 8 bases short and J 7 bases short, with 14 bases between. Germline CDR1 reads MDHEN; CDR2 reads SYDVKM. CDR3 protein: CASDKGLGEKLFF. The CDR3 region has the DNA TGTGCCAGCGATAAGGGGCTAGGTGAAAAACTGTTTTTT.

This clone was seen a single time. The rearrangement links TRBV2 to TRBJ1-6; D not resolved. This CDR3 comprises 17 residues. Trimming took 8 bases from V and 0 from J, leaving 17 bases between them. Germline assignment: CDR1 SNHLY and CDR2 FYNNEI. CDR3 protein: CASSFAGSSSYNSPLHF. CDR3 DNA sequence: TGTGCCAGCTCGTTCGCGGGCTCTAGCTCCTATAATTCACCCCTCCACTTT.

V gene TRBV24-1 combines with J gene TRBJ1-5; 7 bases are shared with TRBD1. The CDR3 is 16 residues long. The ends lost 4 bases at V and 6 bases at J; junction bases unmatched: 11. The germline CDR1 and CDR2 sequences are KGHDR and SFDVKD. CDR3: CATSEGQVGGRQPQHF. CDR3 DNA sequence: TGTGCCACCAGTGAAGGACAGGTTGGGGGGCGTCAGCCCCAGCATTTT.

This clone occurred once. The CDR3: CASSPTSVAYEQYF. CDR3 in DNA: TGTGCCAGCAGTCCGACTAGTGTGGCCTACGAGCAGTACTTC. The J gene is TRBJ2-7, the V gene TRBV27, with D tentatively TRBD2 (6 bases). Germline V lookup: CDR1 MNHEY, CDR2 SMNVEV (reference sequence). V lost 5 bases to trimming and J lost 2 bases, with 13 bases between them. CDR3 length: 14 residues.

This chain joins TRBV4-2 and TRBJ2-1, with 8 bases identical to TRBD2. The J segment lost 0 bases and the V segment lost 5 bases, leaving 3 bases of the junction unmatched. Germline assignment: CDR1 LGHNA and CDR2 YNFKEQ. The CDR3 length is 15 residues. The CDR3, as DNA: TGTGCCAGCAGCTCGCTAGCGGGCTCCTACAATGAGCAGTTCTTC. Translation: CASSSLAGSYNEQFF.

The gene calls are TRBV18 and TRBJ2-7; 11 nucleotides agree with TRBD2. The CDR3 has 16 amino acids. Germline CDR1 is KGHSH and CDR2 is LQKENI. V lost 3 bases to trimming and J lost 2 bases; unmatched junction nucleotides: 6. The DNA of the CDR3 is TGTGCCAGCTCACCGAAACTAGCGGGAGCCCCCTACGAGCAGTACTTC. Translating it yields CASSPKLAGAPYEQYF.

The rearrangement links TRBV5-1 to TRBJ1-5, with 7 bases aligning to TRBD1. After removal of 4 bases from V and 2 bases from J, the junction contained 6 bases not matched to a gene. Looked up from germline, CDR1 is SGHRS and CDR2 is YFSETQ. This CDR3 has 15 residues. The CDR3 region is CASSLTGIGNQPQHF. The CDR3 DNA is TGCGCCAGCAGCCTGACAGGGATTGGCAATCAGCCCCAGCATTTT.

The J gene is TRBJ2-3, the V gene TRBV6-4, with a weak D call TRBD1 (6 bases). The CDR3 contains 13 residues. V shed 5 bases and J shed 3 bases, with 9 bases lying between them. In germline, CDR1 is MRHNA, CDR2 SNTAGT. CDR3: CASSIDRTDTQYF. CDR3 nucleotides: TGTGCCAGCAGTATCGACAGGACAGATACGCAGTATTTT.

About this clone: Within the sample, other DNA sequences also encode this same CDR3. The CDR3 DNA follows: TGTGCCAGCAGTTTAAGCCTGAACACTGAAGCTTTCTTT. It encodes CASSLSLNTEAFF. The chain carries TRBV12-3 or TRBV12-4 and TRBJ1-1, with D unclear. V lost 2 bases and J 0 bases, leaving 4 bases between the germline ends. The CDR3 length is 13 residues.

Here the CDR3 DNA reads TGTGCTAGTGGTTTGCAACAGCTTTTAACAGATACGCAGTATTTT. It yields the protein CASGLQQLLTDTQYF. The rearrangement joins TRBV12-5 to TRBJ2-3, with D unresolved. The germline V and J ends were trimmed by 2 bases and 3 bases, with 12 bases remaining between them. The CDR3 length is 15 residues. Germline lookup yields CDR1 LGHNT and CDR2 FRNRAP.

The chain combines TRBV4-3 with TRBJ1-2, with D maybe TRBD1 (5 bases). With 4 bases removed from V and 5 bases from J, the gap between germline ends came to 8 bases. The CDR3 covers 12 residues. CDR1 is LGHNA and CDR2 is YSLEER in the germline V gene. The DNA of the CDR3 is TGCGCCAGCAGCCTCGGGGGATATGGCTACACCTTC. Translating gives CASSLGGYGYTF.

V gene TRBV30 combines with J gene TRBJ1-1; no reliable D call. V lost 3 bases and J 8 bases, leaving 25 bases between the germline ends. The CDR3 has 16 amino acids. Germline assignment: CDR1 GTSNPN and CDR2 SVGIG (reference sequence). The DNA of the CDR3 is TGTGCCTGGAGGGCTCGGTGGAGAGGTCTTTCTCAAGAAGCTTTCTTT. Its translation: CAWRARWRGLSQEAFF.

This clone was seen more than once but under ten times. V and J are TRBV27 and TRBJ2-7; 9 nucleotides align to TRBD1. V gave up 6 bases and J gave up 3 bases; unmatched junction bases: 0. The CDR3 has 12 residues. The V gene's germline CDR1 is MNHEY and CDR2 SMNVEV (reference sequence). CDR3 in DNA: TGTGCCAGCAGGACAGGGGGCTACGAGCAGTACTTC. It codes for CASRTGGYEQYF.

V gene TRBV2 combines with J gene TRBJ2-1; D is unresolved. This CDR3 contains 14 residues. V shed 7 bases and J shed 0 bases, with 10 bases lying between them. Germline lookup yields CDR1 SNHLY and CDR2 FYNNEI. The CDR3 DNA reads as TGTGCCAGCAAAACCCAAGCCTCCTACAATGAGCAGTTCTTC. Translation: CASKTQASYNEQFF.

This chain uses TRBV6-5 with TRBJ1-2, with 10 bases fitting TRBD1. V shed 8 bases and J 6 bases; nucleotides not matched to a gene: 6. The CDR3 loop spans 13 amino acids. Germline CDR1 reads MNHEY; CDR2 reads SVGAGI. The CDR3 DNA sequence: TGTGCCAGCGGCGGAGGGACAGGGGATGGCTACACCTTC. Translation gives CASGGGTGDGYTF.

The chain uses TRBV24-1 and TRBJ2-1, with D perhaps matching TRBD2 (6 bases). CDR1 and CDR2 (germline): KGHDR, SFDVKD. CDR3 length: 15 amino acids. Trimming removed 4 bases at V and 9 bases at J, with 18 bases between. The DNA of the CDR3 is TGTGCCACCAGTGAGGGTTGGGGGGATGTTACTGAGCAGTTCTTC. This gives the protein CATSEGWGDVTEQFF.

V usage is TRBV11-2 and J usage is TRBJ2-7; D might be TRBD2 (5 bases). CDR3 length: 15 residues. V dropped 1 base and J dropped 2 bases, with 12 bases sitting between them. From germline, CDR1 is SGHAT and CDR2 FQNNGV. Here the CDR3 DNA reads TGTGCCAGCAGCTTAGGCCGAGGGCCCCCCTACGAGCAGTACGTC. Amino acids: CASSLGRGPPYEQYV.

This chain links TRBV11-2 with TRBJ2-7; D is unresolved. Germline V lookup: CDR1 SGHAT, CDR2 FQNNGV. Deletions cut 1 base from V and 5 bases from J, with 12 bases between. This CDR3 is built from 14 residues. CDR3: CASSLGGSFDEQYF. In DNA, the CDR3 is TGTGCCAGCAGCTTAGGCGGTAGTTTCGACGAGCAGTACTTC.

V is TRBV11-3 and J is TRBJ2-3; 8 bases are shared with TRBD2. In germline, CDR1 is SGHNT, CDR2 YENEEA. CDR3 size: 14 residues. V gave up 5 bases and J gave up 4 bases; unmatched junction bases: 5. The CDR3 here is CASSPRGGSDTQYF. The CDR3 nucleotides read TGTGCCAGCAGCCCTCGGGGGGGGTCAGATACGCAGTATTTT.

This rearrangement joins TRBV7-6 to TRBJ2-1; TRBD2 matches at 10 bases. Germline V gene sequence: CDR1 SGHVS, CDR2 FNYEAQ. Trimming removed 5 bases from V and 8 bases from J; junction bases left unmatched: 12. The CDR3 has 16 residues. The chain's CDR3 is CASSHGTSDMGDEQFF. The CDR3 region has the DNA TGTGCCAGCAGCCACGGGACTAGCGACATGGGGGATGAGCAGTTCTTC. Full variable domain (outside the CDR3, taken from reference TRBV7-6 and TRBJ2-1): GAGVSQSPRYKVTKRGQDVALRCDPISGHVSLYWYRQALGQGPEFLTYFNYEAQQDKSGLPNDRFSAERPEGSISTLTIQRTEQRDSAMYRCASSHGTSDMGDEQFFGPGTRLTVL.

The chain couples TRBV2 to TRBJ1-6, with 7 bases lining up with TRBD1. Trimming took 4 bases from V and 7 from J; bases not matched to a gene: 4. Germline V lookup: CDR1 SNHLY, CDR2 FYNNEI. CDR3 length equals 14 residues. The CDR3 protein is CASSVKGANSPLHF. In nucleotides, the CDR3 is TGTGCCAGCAGTGTTAAGGGGGCGAATTCACCCCTCCACTTT.

This rearrangement joins TRBV9 to TRBJ2-7; 9 bases are a match to TRBD2. This CDR3 spans 17 amino acids. Germline CDR1 and CDR2: SGDLS and YYNGEE. V lost 0 bases, J lost 0 bases, and 7 bases stayed unmatched. In nucleotides, the CDR3 is TGTGCCAGCAGCGTAGAGGCTAGCGGGGTCCTCTCCTACGAGCAGTACTTC. Translating it yields CASSVEASGVLSYEQYF.